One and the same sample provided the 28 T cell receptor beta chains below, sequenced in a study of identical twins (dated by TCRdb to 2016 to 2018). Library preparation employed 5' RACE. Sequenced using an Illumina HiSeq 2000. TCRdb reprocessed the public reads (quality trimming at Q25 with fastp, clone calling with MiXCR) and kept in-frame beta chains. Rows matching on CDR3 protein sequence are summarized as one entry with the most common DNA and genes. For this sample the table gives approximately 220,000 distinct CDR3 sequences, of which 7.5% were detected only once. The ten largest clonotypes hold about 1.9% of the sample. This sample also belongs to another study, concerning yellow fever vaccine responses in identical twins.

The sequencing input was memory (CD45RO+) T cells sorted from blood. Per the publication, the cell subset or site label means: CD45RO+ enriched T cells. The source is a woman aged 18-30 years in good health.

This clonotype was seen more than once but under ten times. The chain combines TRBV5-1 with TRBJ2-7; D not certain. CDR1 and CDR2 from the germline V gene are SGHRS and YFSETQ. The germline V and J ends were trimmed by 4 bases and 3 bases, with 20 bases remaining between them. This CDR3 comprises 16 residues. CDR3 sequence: CASSPNVGIFSYEQYF. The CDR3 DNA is TGCGCCAGCAGCCCAAACGTCGGAATTTTTAGCTACGAGCAGTACTTC.

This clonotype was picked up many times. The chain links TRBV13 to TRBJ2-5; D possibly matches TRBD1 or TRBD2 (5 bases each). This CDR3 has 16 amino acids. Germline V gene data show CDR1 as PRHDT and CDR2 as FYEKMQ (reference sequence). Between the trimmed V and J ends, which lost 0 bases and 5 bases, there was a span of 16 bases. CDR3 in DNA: TGTGCCAGCAGCTTAGGTGGGGGTGGGGGAAAGGAGACCCAGTACTTC. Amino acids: CASSLGGGGGKETQYF.

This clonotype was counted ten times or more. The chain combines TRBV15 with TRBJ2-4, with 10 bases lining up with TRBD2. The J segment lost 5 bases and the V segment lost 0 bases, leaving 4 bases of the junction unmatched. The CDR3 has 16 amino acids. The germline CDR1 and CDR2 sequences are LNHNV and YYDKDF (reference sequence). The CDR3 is CATSRELGTSENIQYF. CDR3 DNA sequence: TGTGCCACCAGCAGAGAGTTGGGGACTAGCGAAAACATTCAGTACTTC.

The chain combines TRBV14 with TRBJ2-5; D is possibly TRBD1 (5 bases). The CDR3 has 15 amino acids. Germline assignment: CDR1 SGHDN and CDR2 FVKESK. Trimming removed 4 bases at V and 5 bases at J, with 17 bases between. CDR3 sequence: CASSLQGSGEETQYF. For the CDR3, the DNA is TGTGCCAGCAGCCTTCAGGGATCAGGAGAGGAGACCCAGTACTTC.

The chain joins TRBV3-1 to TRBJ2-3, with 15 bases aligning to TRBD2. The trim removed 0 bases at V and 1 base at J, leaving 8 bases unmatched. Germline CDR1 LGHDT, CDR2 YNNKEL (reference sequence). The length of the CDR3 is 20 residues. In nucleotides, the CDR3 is TGTGCCAGCAGCCAAGAAGGACGGACTAGCGGGGGGGCTTGCACAGATACGCAGTATTTT. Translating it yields CASSQEGRTSGGACTDTQYF.

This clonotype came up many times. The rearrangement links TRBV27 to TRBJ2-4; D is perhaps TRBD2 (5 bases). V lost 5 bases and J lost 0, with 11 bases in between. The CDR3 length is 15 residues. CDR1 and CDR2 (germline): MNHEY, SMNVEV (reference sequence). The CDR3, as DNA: TGTGCCAGCAGTGACGGACTGTTAGCCAAAAACATTCAGTACTTC. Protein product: CASSDGLLAKNIQYF.

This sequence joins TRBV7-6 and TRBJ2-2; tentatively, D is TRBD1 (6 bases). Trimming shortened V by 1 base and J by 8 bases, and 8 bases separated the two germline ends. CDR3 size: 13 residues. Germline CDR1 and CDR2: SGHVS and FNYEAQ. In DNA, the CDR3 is TGTGCCAGCAGCTTAGGCAGGGGAGGGGAGCTGTTTTTT. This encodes CASSLGRGGELFF.

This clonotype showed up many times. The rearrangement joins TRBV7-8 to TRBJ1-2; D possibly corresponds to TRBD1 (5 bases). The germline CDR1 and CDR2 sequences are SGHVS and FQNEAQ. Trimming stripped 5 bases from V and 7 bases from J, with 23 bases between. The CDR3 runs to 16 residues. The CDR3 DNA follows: TGTGCCAGCAGCCAGACCCCCGTAGGGGAGACTCGTGGCTACACCTTC. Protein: CASSQTPVGETRGYTF. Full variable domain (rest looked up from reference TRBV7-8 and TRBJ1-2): GAGVSQSPRYKVAKRGQDVALRCDPISGHVSLFWYQQALGQGPEFLTYFQNEAQLDKSGLPSDRFFAERPEGSVSTLKIQRTQQEDSAVYLCASSQTPVGETRGYTFGSGTRLTVV.

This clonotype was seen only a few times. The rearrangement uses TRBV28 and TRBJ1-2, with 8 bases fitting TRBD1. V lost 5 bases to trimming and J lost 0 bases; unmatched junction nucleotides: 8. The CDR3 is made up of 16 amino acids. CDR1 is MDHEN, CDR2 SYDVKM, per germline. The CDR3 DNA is TGTGCCAGCAGTACTGGGACAGGAAATACTAACTATGGCTACACCTTC. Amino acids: CASSTGTGNTNYGYTF.

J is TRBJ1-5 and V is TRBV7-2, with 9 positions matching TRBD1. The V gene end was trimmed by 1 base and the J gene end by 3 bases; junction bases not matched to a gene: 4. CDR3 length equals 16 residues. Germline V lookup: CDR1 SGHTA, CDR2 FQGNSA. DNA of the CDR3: TGTGCCAGCAGCTTAGAGGACAGGGGATTCAATCAGCCCCAGCATTTT. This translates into CASSLEDRGFNQPQHF.

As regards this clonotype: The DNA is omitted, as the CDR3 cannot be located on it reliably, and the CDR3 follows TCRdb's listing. The CDR3 protein is CASSSSGSGSTDTQYF. The chain recombines TRBV9 with TRBJ2-3; the D call TRBD2 from the table was never checked on the DNA. Germline assignment: CDR1 SGDLS and CDR2 YYNGEE. With termini counted, the CDR3 has 16 amino acids.

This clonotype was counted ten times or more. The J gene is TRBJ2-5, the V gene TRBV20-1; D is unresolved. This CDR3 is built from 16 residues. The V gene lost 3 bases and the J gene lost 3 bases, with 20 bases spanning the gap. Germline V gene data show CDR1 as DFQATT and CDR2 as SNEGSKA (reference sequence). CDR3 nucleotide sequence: TGCAGTGCTAGGATCCAAAAAAAATCCTATGAAGAGACCCAGTACTTC. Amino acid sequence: CSARIQKKSYEETQYF.

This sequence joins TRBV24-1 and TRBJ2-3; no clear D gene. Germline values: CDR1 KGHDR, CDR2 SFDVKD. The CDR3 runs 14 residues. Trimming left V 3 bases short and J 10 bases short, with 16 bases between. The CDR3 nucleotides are TGTGCCACCAGTGATGCCCCAGTAACAAGTGCGCAGTATTTT. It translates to CATSDAPVTSAQYF.

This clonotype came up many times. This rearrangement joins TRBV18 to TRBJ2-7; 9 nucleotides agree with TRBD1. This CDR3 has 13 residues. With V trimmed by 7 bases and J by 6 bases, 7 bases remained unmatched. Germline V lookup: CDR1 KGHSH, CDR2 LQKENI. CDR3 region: CASFPGQGSEQYF. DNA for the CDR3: TGTGCCAGCTTTCCGGGACAGGGTTCCGAGCAGTACTTC.

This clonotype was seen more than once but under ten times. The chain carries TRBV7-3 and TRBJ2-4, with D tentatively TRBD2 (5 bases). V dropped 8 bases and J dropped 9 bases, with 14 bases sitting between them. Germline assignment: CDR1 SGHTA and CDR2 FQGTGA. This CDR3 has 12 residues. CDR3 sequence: CASGPPRGIQYF. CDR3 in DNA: TGTGCCAGCGGTCCCCCACGGGGCATTCAGTACTTC.

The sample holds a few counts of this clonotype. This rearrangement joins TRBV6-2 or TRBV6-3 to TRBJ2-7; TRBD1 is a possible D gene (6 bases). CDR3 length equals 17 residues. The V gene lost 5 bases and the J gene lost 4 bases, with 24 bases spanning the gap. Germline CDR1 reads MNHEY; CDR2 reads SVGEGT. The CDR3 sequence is CASSPPPWDTSIYEQYF. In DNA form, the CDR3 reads TGTGCCAGCAGTCCCCCGCCCTGGGACACTTCGATTTACGAGCAGTACTTC.

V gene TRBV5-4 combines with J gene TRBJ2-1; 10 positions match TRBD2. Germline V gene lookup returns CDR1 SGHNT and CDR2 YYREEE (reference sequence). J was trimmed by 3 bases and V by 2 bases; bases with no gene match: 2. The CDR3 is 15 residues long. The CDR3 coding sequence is TGTGCCAGCAGCTTAGCGGGAGGGAACTACAATGAGCAGTTCTTC. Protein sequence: CASSLAGGNYNEQFF.

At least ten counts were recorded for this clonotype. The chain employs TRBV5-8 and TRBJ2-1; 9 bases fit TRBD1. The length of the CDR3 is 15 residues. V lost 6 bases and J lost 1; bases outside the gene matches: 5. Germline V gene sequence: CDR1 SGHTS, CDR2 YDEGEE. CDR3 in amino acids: CASTRTGASYNEQFF. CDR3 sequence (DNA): TGTGCCAGCACCCGGACAGGGGCGTCCTACAATGAGCAGTTCTTC.

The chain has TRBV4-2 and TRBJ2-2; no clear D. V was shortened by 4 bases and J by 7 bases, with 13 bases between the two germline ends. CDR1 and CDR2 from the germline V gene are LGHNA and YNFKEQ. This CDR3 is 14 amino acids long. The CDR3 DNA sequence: TGTGCCAGCAGCCCCGGGCCCCGTGGCGGGGAGCTGTTTTTT. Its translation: CASSPGPRGGELFF.

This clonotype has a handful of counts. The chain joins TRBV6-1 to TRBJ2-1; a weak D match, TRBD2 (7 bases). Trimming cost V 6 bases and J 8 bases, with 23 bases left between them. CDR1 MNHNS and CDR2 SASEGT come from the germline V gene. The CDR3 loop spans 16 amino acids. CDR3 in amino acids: CASSRSLWGGSDEQFF. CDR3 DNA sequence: TGTGCCAGCAGCCGATCTTTGTGGGGGGGCAGCGATGAGCAGTTCTTC.

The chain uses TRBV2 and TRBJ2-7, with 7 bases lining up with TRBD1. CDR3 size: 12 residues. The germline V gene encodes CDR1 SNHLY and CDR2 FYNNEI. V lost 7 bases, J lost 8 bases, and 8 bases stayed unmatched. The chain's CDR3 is CASKTGAAQQYF. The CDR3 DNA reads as TGTGCCAGCAAAACAGGGGCCGCGCAGCAGTACTTC.

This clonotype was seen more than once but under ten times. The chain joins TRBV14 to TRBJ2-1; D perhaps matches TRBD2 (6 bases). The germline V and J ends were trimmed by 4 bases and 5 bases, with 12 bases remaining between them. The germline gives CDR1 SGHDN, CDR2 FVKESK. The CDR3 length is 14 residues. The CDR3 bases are TGTGCCAGCAGCCGTGGAGGGCCCCACAATGAGCAGTTCTTC. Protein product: CASSRGGPHNEQFF.

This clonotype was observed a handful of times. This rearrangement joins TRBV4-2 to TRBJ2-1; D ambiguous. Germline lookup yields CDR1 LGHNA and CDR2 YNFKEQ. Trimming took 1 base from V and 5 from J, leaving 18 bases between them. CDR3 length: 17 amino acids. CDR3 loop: CASSQVNEEIYNNEQFF. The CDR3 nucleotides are TGTGCCAGCAGCCAAGTAAATGAGGAAATCTATAACAATGAGCAGTTCTTC.

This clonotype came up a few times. Here the CDR3 reads CSARAPETQYF. The CDR3 DNA follows: TGCAGTGCTAGAGCCCCCGAGACCCAGTACTTC. The V and J genes are TRBV20-1 and TRBJ2-5; D is unclear. This CDR3 is built from 11 residues. The germline V gene encodes CDR1 DFQATT and CDR2 SNEGSKA (reference sequence). The V end was cut by 1 base, the J end by 5 bases, with 5 bases between.

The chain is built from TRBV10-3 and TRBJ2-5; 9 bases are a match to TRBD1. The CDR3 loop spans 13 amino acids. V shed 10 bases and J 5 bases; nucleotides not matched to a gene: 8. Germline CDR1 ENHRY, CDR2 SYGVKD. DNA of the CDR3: TGTGCCAGCTCGACAGGGGGGAGGGAGACCCAGTACTTC. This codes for CASSTGGRETQYF.

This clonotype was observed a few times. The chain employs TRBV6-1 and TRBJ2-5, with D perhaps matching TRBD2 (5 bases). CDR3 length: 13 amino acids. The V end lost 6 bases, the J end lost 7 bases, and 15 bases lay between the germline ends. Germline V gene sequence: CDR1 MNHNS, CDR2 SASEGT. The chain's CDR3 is CASRTSLGGTQYF. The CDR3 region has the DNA TGTGCCAGCAGAACTAGTTTGGGCGGGACCCAGTACTTC.

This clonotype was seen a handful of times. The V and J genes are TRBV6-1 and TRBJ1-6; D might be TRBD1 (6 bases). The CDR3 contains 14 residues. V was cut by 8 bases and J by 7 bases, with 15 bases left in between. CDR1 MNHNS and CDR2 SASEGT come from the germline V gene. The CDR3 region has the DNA TGTGCCAGCGGGCCGGGACAACTCAATTCACCCCTCCACTTT. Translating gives CASGPGQLNSPLHF.

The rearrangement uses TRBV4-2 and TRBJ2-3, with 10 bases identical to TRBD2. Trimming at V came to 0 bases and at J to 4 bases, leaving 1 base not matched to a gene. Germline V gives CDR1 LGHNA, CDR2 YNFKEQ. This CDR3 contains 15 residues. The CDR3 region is CASSQEAGGPDTQYF. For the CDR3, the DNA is TGTGCCAGCAGCCAAGAAGCGGGGGGGCCAGATACGCAGTATTTT.